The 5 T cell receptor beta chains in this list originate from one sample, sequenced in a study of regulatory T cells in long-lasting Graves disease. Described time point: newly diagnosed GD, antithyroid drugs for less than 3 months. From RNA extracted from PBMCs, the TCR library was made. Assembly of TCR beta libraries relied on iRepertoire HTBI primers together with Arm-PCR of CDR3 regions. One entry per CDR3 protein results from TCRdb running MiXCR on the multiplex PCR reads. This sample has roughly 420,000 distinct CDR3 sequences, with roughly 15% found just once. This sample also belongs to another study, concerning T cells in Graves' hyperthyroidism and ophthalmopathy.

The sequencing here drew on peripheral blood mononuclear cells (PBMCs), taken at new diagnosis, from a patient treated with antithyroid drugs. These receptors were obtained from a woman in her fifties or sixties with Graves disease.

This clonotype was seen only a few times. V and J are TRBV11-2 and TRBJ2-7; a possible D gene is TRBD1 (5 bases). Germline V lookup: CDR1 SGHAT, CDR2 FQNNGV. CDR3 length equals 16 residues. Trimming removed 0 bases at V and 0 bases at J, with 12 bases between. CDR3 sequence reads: CASSLDRAGISYEQYF. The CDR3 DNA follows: TGTGCCAGCAGCTTAGACAGAGCAGGGATCTCCTACGAGCAGTACTTC.

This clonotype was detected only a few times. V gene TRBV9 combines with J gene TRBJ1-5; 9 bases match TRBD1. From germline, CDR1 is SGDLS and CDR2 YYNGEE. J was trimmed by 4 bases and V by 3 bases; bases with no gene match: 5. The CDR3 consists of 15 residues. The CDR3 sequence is CASSEFGQGNQPQHF. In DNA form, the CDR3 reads TGTGCCAGCAGCGAGTTTGGACAGGGGAATCAGCCCCAGCATTTT.

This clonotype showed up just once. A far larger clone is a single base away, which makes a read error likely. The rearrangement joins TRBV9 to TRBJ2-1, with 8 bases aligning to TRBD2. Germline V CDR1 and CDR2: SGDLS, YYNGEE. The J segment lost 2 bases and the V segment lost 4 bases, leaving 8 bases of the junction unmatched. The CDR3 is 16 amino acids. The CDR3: CASSLAGRRTYNEQFF. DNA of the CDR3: TGTGCCAGCAGCTTAGCGGGACGGAGAACCTACAATGAGCAGTTCTTC.

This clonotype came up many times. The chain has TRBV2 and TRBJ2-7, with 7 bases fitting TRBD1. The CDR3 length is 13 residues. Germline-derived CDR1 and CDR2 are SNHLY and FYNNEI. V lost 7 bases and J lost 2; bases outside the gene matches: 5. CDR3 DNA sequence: TGTGCCAGCATGAACAGGGGCGCCTACGAGCAGTACTTC. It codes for CASMNRGAYEQYF.

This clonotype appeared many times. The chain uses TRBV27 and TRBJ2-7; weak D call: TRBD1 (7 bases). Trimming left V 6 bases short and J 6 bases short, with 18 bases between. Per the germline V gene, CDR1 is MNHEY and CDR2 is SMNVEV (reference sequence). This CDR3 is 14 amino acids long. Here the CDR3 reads CASSPPGGGVEQYF. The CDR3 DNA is TGTGCCAGCAGCCCCCCAGGGGGAGGAGTCGAGCAGTACTTC.